The rows below give T cell receptor beta chains drawn from one sample of a study of blood T cell repertoires in COVID-19. Clones were sequenced by immunoSEQ multiplex PCR, and TCRdb holds only the in-frame ones, with some missing. The sample shows about 200,000 clones, 75% to 90% of them seen only once. The sample was peripheral blood. The receptors originated from a woman in her seventies with COVID-19, enrolled during active disease. Each CDR3 is given with its conserved first and last residue. A D gene is named only where the DNA matches it firmly. Clone size is not always given. Where it is, it says once, few, many or a class for expanded clones.

d_gene: TRBD1
v_gene: TRBV7-9
abundance: few
j_gene: TRBJ1-2
CDR3nt: TGTGCCAGCAGCCCCCTCGCAGGGGGATATGGCTACACCTTC
CDR3aa: CASSPLAGGYGYTF

d_gene: NA
v_gene: TRBV21-1
abundance: NA
j_gene: TRBJ1-3
CDR3nt: TGTGCCAGTCAAGAAACAGGGCGACGAGGGCGGTTT
CDR3aa: CASQETGRRGRF

d_gene: TRBD1
v_gene: TRBV5-1
abundance: once
j_gene: TRBJ2-1
CDR3nt: TGCGCCAGCACCGGGACAGGGGGCGTTGAGCAGTTCTTC
CDR3aa: CASTGTGGVEQFF

d_gene: NA
v_gene: TRBV2
abundance: NA
j_gene: TRBJ2-1
CDR3nt: TGTGCCGAGGGCTCCTACAATGAGCAGTTCTTC
CDR3aa: CAEGSYNEQFF

d_gene: NA
v_gene: TRBV6-2/TRBV6-3
abundance: NA
j_gene: TRBJ1-5
CDR3nt: TGTGCCAGCAGTGCCCAGGGAAGGGGCAATCAGCCCCAGCATTTT
CDR3aa: CASSAQGRGNQPQHF

d_gene: NA
v_gene: TRBV5-1
abundance: NA
j_gene: TRBJ2-7
CDR3nt: TGCGCCAGCAGCTTGGGAGCGCAGGGCCCCTACTACGAGCAGTACTTC
CDR3aa: CASSLGAQGPYYEQYF

d_gene: TRBD2
v_gene: TRBV11-2
abundance: NA
j_gene: TRBJ2-1
CDR3nt: TGTGCCAGCACCTCCGGAAGCGGGACGACCGCGGGTGAGCAGTTCTTC
CDR3aa: CASTSGSGTTAGEQFF

d_gene: NA
v_gene: TRBV7-8
abundance: few
j_gene: TRBJ1-6
CDR3nt: TGTGCCAGCAGCACCCGGACTTATATTAATTCACCCCTCCACTTT
CDR3aa: CASSTRTYINSPLHF

d_gene: TRBD1
v_gene: TRBV18
abundance: NA
j_gene: TRBJ1-1
CDR3nt: TGTGCCAGCTCACCCGGACAGGCCGGAGTCACTGAAGCTTTCTTT
CDR3aa: CASSPGQAGVTEAFF

d_gene: NA
v_gene: TRBV21-1
abundance: once
j_gene: TRBJ2-1
CDR3nt: NA
CDR3aa: CASSKVVGLGNEQFF

d_gene: NA
v_gene: TRBV6-1
abundance: NA
j_gene: TRBJ2-7
CDR3nt: TGTGCCAGCAGGCCGGGTAGGTACGAGCAGTACTTC
CDR3aa: CASRPGRYEQYF

d_gene: NA
v_gene: TRBV5-1
abundance: once
j_gene: TRBJ2-2
CDR3nt: TGCGCCAGCAGCCCACGTGGGGCGGGAAACACCGGGGAGCTGTTTTTT
CDR3aa: CASSPRGAGNTGELFF

d_gene: TRBD1
v_gene: TRBV3-1/TRBV3-2
abundance: NA
j_gene: TRBJ1-1
CDR3nt: TGTGCCAGCAGCCAACGACAGGGGGCCCAAGCTTTCTTT
CDR3aa: CASSQRQGAQAFF

d_gene: NA
v_gene: TRBV19
abundance: NA
j_gene: TRBJ1-1
CDR3nt: TGTGCCAGTAGTATGGGCATTGAAGCTTTCTTT
CDR3aa: CASSMGIEAFF

d_gene: TRBD2
v_gene: TRBV19
abundance: NA
j_gene: TRBJ2-2
CDR3nt: TGTGCCAGTAGTATTGGGACTAGCGGGAGTGGAGTCGGGGAGCTGTTTTTT
CDR3aa: CASSIGTSGSGVGELFF

d_gene: NA
v_gene: TRBV19
abundance: NA
j_gene: TRBJ1-6
CDR3nt: TGTGCCAGTTGGAGCTATAATTCACCCCTCCACTTT
CDR3aa: CASWSYNSPLHF

d_gene: NA
v_gene: TRBV5-4
abundance: once
j_gene: TRBJ1-2
CDR3nt: TGTGCCAGCAGCTCCGACAGCCTTTATGGCTACACCTTC
CDR3aa: CASSSDSLYGYTF

d_gene: NA
v_gene: TRBV7-8
abundance: once
j_gene: TRBJ1-1
CDR3nt: TGTGCCAGCAGCTTAGTTACTGGGAACACTGAAGCTTTCTTT
CDR3aa: CASSLVTGNTEAFF

d_gene: TRBD2
v_gene: TRBV5-5
abundance: NA
j_gene: TRBJ2-3
CDR3nt: TGTGCCAGCAGCTTGCGACTAGCCCCTCAGCCCCAGTATTTT
CDR3aa: CASSLRLAPQPQYF

d_gene: NA
v_gene: TRBV11-1
abundance: NA
j_gene: TRBJ2-1
CDR3nt: TGTGCCAGCAGCTTAGGGTTCAAGGGGTCCTACAATGAGCAGTTCTTC
CDR3aa: CASSLGFKGSYNEQFF